This T cell receptor beta chain stems from a study of STAT3 mutations in large granular lymphocyte leukemia. Findings of the study overall: Every T-cell large granular lymphocyte leukemia patient had at least one immunodominant TCR beta clonotype.

The CDR3 covers 16 residues. After removal of 1 base from V and 7 bases from J, the junction contained 9 bases not matched to a gene. Per the germline V gene, CDR1 is LGHNA and CDR2 is YNFKEQ. This clone has just a few counts. Its antigen is as yet unknown. Using immunoSEQ multiplex PCR, the repertoire was profiled, and TCRdb retains in-frame clones only, with some absent. Counted here are thousands of clones, approximately 35% occurring once; the ten biggest clones make up approximately 15%. Sequencing was done on a sample of peripheral blood mononuclear cells. The receptor was derived from a middle-aged woman with T-cell large granular lymphocyte leukemia. Some clones in this sample may be carry-over from other donors' samples. The chain uses TRBV4-2 and TRBJ1-2, with 10 bases that match TRBD1. CDR3 sequence: CASSQAPGQGTAGYTF. CDR3 DNA sequence: TGTGCCAGCAGCCAAGCTCCGGGACAGGGGACTGCTGGCTACACCTTC.